This TCR beta chain emerged from a study of cytomegalovirus exposure and HLA in healthy donors. Study-level information: Out of 398 genotyped donors, less than 85% belonged to the Caucasian-associated ancestry cluster. Study-wide findings and caveats: The study recorded 160 or so TCR beta chains that were cytomegalovirus-associated. Most TCR sequences proved rare, with some public TCRs found in many donors.

The CDR3 has 11 amino acids. V dropped 6 bases and J dropped 4 bases, with 10 bases sitting between them. Per the germline V gene, CDR1 is DFQATT and CDR2 is SNEGSKA (reference sequence). This clone was seen once. Its antigen is not known. PCR was performed using 60 Vbeta and 13 Jbeta primers. Some clones are missing from TCRdb's copy, which holds only in-frame ones; the method was immunoSEQ multiplex PCR. The repertoire holds 100,000 or so clones, with about 75% as singletons. The sample consisted of PBMCs. The gene calls are TRBV20-1 and TRBJ2-7, with D possibly matching TRBD1 (5 bases). This clonotype was sampled from a man aged 30 to 39 in good health and CMV-seropositive. The chain's CDR3 is CSADDRYEQYF. DNA of the CDR3: TGCAGTGCCGACGACAGATACGAGCAGTACTTC.